This T cell receptor beta chain was profiled in a study of identical twins. Overall study results and limits: Conclusions rested on cross-sectional statistics rather than following the same donors.

This clonotype appeared a few times. Its antigen is undetermined. MiXCR, applied by TCRdb to the 5' RACE reads, yields one record per CDR3 protein. The sample carries 500,000 to 550,000 distinct CDR3 sequences, about a fifth recorded once. The V gene end was trimmed by 3 bases and the J gene end by 4 bases; junction bases not matched to a gene: 6. From germline, CDR1 is SGHTA and CDR2 FQGTGA. CDR3 length: 15 amino acids. These data were also reused for a study on yellow fever vaccine responses in identical twins.

Sequencing used CD4+ T cells sorted from blood. The chain combines TRBV7-3 with TRBJ2-5, with 9 bases matching TRBD1. This TCR was recovered from a woman younger than 30 in good health. This CDR3 is CASSFGGQGGETQYF. CDR3 nucleotide sequence: TGTGCCAGCAGCTTTGGGGGACAGGGTGGAGAGACCCAGTACTTC.